This TCR beta chain was obtained from a study of STAT5B mutations in CD4+ large granular lymphocyte leukemia. Study details: The CDR3 'QG' motif was associated with a particular HLA allele among healthy donors.

Some clones are missing from TCRdb's copy, which holds only in-frame ones; the method was immunoSEQ multiplex PCR. This table holds roughly 48,000 clones, roughly two thirds found once. The CDR3 runs 15 residues. The V and J ends lost 1 base and 2 bases respectively, with 10 bases between them. Germline V lookup: CDR1 SGHDN, CDR2 FVKESK. The source is a human donor in good health. The sample was CD4+ T cells from blood buffy coats. This rearrangement joins TRBV14 to TRBJ2-3; no definite D call. CDR3 nucleotides: TGTGCCAGCAGCCAAGTAGGCAGTTCCACAGATACGCAGTATTTT. It yields the protein CASSQVGSSTDTQYF. The full variable domain, completed using reference TRBV14 and TRBJ2-3, is EAGVTQFPSHSVIEKGQTVTLRCDPISGHDNLYWYRRVMGKEIKFLLHFVKESKQDESGMPNNRFLAERTGGTYSTLKVQPAELEDSGVYFCASSQVGSSTDTQYFGPGTRLTVL.